This entry features one T cell receptor (beta chain) sequence. As yet, its antigen is unknown. This entry belongs to a study of beta chain features in type 1 diabetes. Background on the study: On cell yields, gender and age, patients and healthy donors were similar. General study points: TCRB CDR3 length was moderately but significantly reduced in all four CD4+ subsets of Type 1 diabetes patients. Since sequencing was performed on cDNA, cells with high TCR expression could be over-represented.

V lost 0 bases to trimming and J lost 7 bases, with 10 bases between them. CDR3 length: 14 residues. In germline, CDR1 is MNHEY, CDR2 SMNVEV (reference sequence). Reverse transcription of all isolated RNA meant that expressed TCRB transcripts were sequenced. Clones were read by immunoSEQ multiplex PCR, and TCRdb kept only the in-frame ones, dropping some. The sample has roughly 300,000 clones, 14% seen once. Input material: naive CD4+ T cells from blood. This sequence was found in a man aged 30 to 39 with type 1 diabetes. This chain uses TRBV27 with TRBJ2-1, with a possible D match to TRBD2 (6 bases). CDR3 bases: TGTGCCAGCAGTTTATCGAGGGGAGGTAATGAGCAGTTCTTC. Its protein is CASSLSRGGNEQFF.